The present T cell receptor (beta chain) was sequenced within a study of blood T cell repertoires in COVID-19. With V trimmed by 3 bases and J by 5 bases, 4 bases remained unmatched. Looked up from germline, CDR1 is DFQATT and CDR2 is SNEGSKA (reference sequence). The CDR3 length is 13 residues. Sequenced by immunoSEQ multiplex PCR; TCRdb stores in-frame clones only, minus some. The data contain around 440,000 clones, 88% of them seen just once; the ten biggest clones take up over 10%. Patients from Seattle were sampled longitudinally, starting during active infection. The TCR originated in a woman aged 45-65 years with COVID-19, enrolled during active disease. The chain combines TRBV20-1 with TRBJ2-1; 7 positions agree with TRBD2. Sequenced material: peripheral blood. The CDR3 DNA is TGCAGTGCTAGTGAGCGGGGCAACAATGAGCAGTTCTTC. Translated, it gives CSASERGNNEQFF.